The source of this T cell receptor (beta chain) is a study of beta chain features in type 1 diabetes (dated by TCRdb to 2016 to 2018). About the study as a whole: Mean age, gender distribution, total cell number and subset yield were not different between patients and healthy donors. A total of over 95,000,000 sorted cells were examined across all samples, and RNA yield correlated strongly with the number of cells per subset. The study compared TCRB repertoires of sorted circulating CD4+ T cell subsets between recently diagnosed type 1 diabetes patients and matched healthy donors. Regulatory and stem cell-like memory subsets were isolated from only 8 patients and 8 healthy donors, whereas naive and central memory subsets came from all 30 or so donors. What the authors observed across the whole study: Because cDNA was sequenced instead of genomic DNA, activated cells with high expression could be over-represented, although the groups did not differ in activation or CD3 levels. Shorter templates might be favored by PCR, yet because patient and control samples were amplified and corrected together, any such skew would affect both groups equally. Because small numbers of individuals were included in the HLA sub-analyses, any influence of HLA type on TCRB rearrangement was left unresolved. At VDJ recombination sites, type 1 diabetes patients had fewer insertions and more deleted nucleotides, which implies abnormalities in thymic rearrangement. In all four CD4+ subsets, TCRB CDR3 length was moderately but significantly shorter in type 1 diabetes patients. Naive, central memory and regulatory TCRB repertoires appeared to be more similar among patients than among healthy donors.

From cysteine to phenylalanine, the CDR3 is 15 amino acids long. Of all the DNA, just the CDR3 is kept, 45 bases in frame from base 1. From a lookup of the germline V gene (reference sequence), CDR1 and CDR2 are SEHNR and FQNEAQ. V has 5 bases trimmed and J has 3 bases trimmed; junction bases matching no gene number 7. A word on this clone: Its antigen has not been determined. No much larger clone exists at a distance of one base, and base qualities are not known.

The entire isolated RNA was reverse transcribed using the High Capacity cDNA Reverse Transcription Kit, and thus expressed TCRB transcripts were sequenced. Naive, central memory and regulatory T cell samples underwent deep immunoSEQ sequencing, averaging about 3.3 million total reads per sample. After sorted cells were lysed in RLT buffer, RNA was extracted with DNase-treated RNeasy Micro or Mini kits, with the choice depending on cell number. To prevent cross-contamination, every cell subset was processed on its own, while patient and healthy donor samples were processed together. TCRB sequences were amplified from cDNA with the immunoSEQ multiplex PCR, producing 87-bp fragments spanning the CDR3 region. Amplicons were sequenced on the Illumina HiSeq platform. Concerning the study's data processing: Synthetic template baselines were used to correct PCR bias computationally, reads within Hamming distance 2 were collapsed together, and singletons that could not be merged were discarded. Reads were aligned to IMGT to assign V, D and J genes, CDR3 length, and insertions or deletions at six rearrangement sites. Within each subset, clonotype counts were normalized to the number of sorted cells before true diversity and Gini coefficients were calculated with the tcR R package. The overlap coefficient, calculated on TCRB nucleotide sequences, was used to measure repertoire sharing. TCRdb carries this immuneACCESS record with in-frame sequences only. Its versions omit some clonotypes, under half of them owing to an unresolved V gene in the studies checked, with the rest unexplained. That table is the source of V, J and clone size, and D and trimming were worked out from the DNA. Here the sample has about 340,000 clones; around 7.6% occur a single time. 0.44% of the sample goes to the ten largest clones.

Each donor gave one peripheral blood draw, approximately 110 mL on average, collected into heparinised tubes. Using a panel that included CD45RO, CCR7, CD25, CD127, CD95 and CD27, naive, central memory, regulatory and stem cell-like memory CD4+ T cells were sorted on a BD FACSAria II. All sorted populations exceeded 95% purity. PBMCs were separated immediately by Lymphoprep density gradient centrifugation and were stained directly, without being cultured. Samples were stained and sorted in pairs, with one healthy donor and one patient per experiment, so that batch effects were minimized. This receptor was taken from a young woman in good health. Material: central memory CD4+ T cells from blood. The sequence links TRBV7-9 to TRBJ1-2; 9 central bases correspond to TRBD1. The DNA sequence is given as TGTGCCAGCAGCCCGGGACAGGGCTTTGACTATGGCTACACCTTC. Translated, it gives CASSPGQGFDYGYTF.